This TCR beta chain was recovered during a study of T-cell memory formation after mild COVID-19. Notes on the study in general: The finding that pre-infection memory included some responding clones suggested that cross-reactive memory joined.

On this clonotype: Its antigen is unidentified.

TCRdb reprocessed the 5' RACE reads via MiXCR and lists one record per CDR3 protein. In the table there are around 400,000 distinct CDR3 sequences, 24% of which are singletons. The CDR3 loop spans 15 amino acids. Between the trimmed V and J ends, which lost 1 base and 6 bases, there was a span of 14 bases. Germline CDR1 and CDR2: SGHTA and FQGNSA. The sample consisted of PBMCs or a T cell subset sorted from them (not recorded which). This receptor was obtained from an adult woman who had mild COVID-19 (a few samples of this study predate the infection). Cell type and time point are not known. The genes are TRBV7-2 and TRBJ2-3; D possibly corresponds to TRBD1 (5 bases). CDR3 protein: CASSLEGARVDTQYF. The CDR3 DNA reads as TGTGCCAGCAGCTTAGAAGGGGCCCGGGTCGATACGCAGTATTTT. Based on the CDR3 plus reference TRBV7-2 and TRBJ2-3, the full variable domain is GAGVSQSPSNKVTEKGKDVELRCDPISGHTALYWYRQSLGQGLEFLIYFQGNSAPDKSGLPSDRFSAERTGGSVSTLTIQRTQQEDSAVYLCASSLEGARVDTQYFGPGTRLTVL.